This T cell receptor (beta chain) was identified during a study of T cells in Graves' hyperthyroidism and ophthalmopathy. Each patient was aged 18 to 65 and had newly diagnosed hyperthyroidism of under 2 months' duration. When hyperthyroidism was first diagnosed, the blood sample was taken, preceding any ophthalmopathy symptoms. Germline V gene sequence: CDR1 MDHEN, CDR2 SYDVKM. The CDR3 has 15 residues. Trimming removed 4 bases from V and 5 bases from J, with 15 bases in between. Points from the study as a whole: The majority of expanded thyroid clonotypes above 0.001 also appeared in blood.

It was RNA transcripts that yielded the amplified TCR beta CDR3 regions. HTBI primers were employed in a first-round RT-PCR of the TCR CDR3. TCRdb re-derived calls from the multiplex PCR reads in MiXCR, one entry per CDR3 protein. Of about 360,000 distinct CDR3 sequences in the sample, 15% to 17% are singletons; the top ten hold approximately 30%. As to this clonotype: Its target is unknown.

Sequencing used blood. The rearrangement links TRBV28 to TRBJ1-5; D perhaps matches TRBD1 (5 bases). The TCR comes from a woman between 18 and 30 years old with Graves' hyperthyroidism that later progressed to Graves' ophthalmopathy. The DNA for the CDR3 is TGTGCCAGCAGTTGGGGCAGGGTCGTTGATCAGCCCCAGCATTTT. Translated: CASSWGRVVDQPQHF.